The entry below gives a single T cell receptor beta chain sequence along with its context. This clonotype was seen a handful of times. This receptor's antigen is unknown. Base qualities are not at hand, and no much larger clone is one base apart. In the ophthalmopathy patients, disease was moderately to severely active, with a Clinical Activity Score of 3 or more, a NOSPECS grade of 4 or more, and a duration of less than 3 months. The study excluded patients with uncontrolled infections, other autoimmune diseases, pregnancy or lactation. Diagnoses relied on clinical symptoms, serum thyroxine and TRAb, thyroid ultrasound and orbital computed tomography. PBMCs were isolated from around 10 ml of fresh peripheral blood by Ficoll-Paque density gradient centrifugation. Trizol reagent was used to extract total RNA, and RNA quality was then checked on an Agilent 2100 Bioanalyzer. The sample belongs to a study of T cells in Graves' hyperthyroidism and ophthalmopathy (dated by TCRdb to 2018 to 2020). With respect to the entire study: Peripheral blood was sampled at the time of initial diagnosis, prior to any treatment. Once sampling was done, hyperthyroidism patients were given methimazole at a starting dose of 30 mg daily, whereas ophthalmopathy patients were given high-dose intravenous methylprednisolone. Whether ophthalmopathy could be predicted prospectively was tested in an independent validation cohort made up of 18 to 20 hyperthyroidism patients plus 17 patients who later progressed to ophthalmopathy. TCR V-J signatures able to tell the groups apart were searched for in a discovery cohort of 100 patients, of whom 43 had Graves' ophthalmopathy and roughly 58 had stable Graves' hyperthyroidism. The approximately 100 discovery patients were randomly divided into training and test sets at a 7:3 ratio. In addition, the study compared T-cell repertoires in thyroid tissue and in blood from about 6 Graves' hyperthyroidism patients. The paper describes TCR Vbeta CDR3 sequencing of about 140 peripheral blood samples, made up of 43 ophthalmopathy patients, roughly 72 hyperthyroidism patients and 17 progressor patients. What the work shows at the level of the full study, not this receptor alone: Most expanded thyroid clonotypes (frequency above 0.001) were also found in blood, which suggests that blood repertoires may mirror thyroid immune responses. In validation, the model predicted progression to ophthalmopathy a median of about 6.5 months before onset, with roughly 71% sensitivity and roughly 79% specificity. No statistical method was used to fix the sample size in advance, and group allocation was not hidden from the investigators. Ophthalmopathy was separated from stable hyperthyroidism by a 13 V-J signature model, with just over 85% sensitivity and about 81% specificity obtained in cross-validation and 80%/75% obtained in testing.

TCR beta CDR3 regions were amplified from RNA transcripts. For the first round of RT-PCR on the TCR CDR3, the HTBI primer set was used together with the Qiagen OneStep RT-PCR kit. The libraries were constructed in a second round of multiplex PCR and then size-selected and purified. The libraries were sequenced on an Illumina HiSeq2000 using paired-end 100 bp reads. Turning to the authors' computational methods: SOAPnuke was used to process the raw data, throwing out any read that contained adapters or uncalled bases, had a mean Phred below 15, or lacked an exact constant-primer or identifier match. High-quality paired reads were merged using COPE v1.2.5, and each unique nucleotide sequence was defined as a clonotype. Clonotypes were aligned to IMGT TRBV, TRBD and TRBJ reference segments using MiTCR v1.1. Analysis was restricted to V-J combinations with a frequency above 0.0001, which covered 98% to 99.2% of repertoires. The TCS score was defined as F50 (clonal expansion) divided by E x V (chaos), with BLOSUM62-based TCRdist calculated between CDR3 peptides within each V-J. Welch's t-statistics and random forest reduced around 510 V-J features to some 14, which were used in a naive Bayes classifier (R e1071). TCRdb reanalyzed the raw reads on its own, using fastp at Q25 for trimming and MiXCR for clone calling, and kept in-frame beta chains. Entries that share a CDR3 protein sequence are merged under the most common genes and DNA. Clone size and V and J calls follow TCRdb, not the original study. The sample table shows roughly 600,000 distinct CDR3 sequences, and more than 12% are seen once. The ten largest clonotypes hold roughly an eighth of the sample.

The germline V gene supplies CDR1 MNHEY and CDR2 SVGEGT. From its cysteine to its phenylalanine, the CDR3 spans 13 amino acids. The sequence is cut down to CDR3 DNA, 39 bases in frame from base 1. V loses 6 bases, J loses 0 bases, and the germline ends lie 7 bases apart. The receptor chain draws on TRBV6-2 or TRBV6-3 and TRBJ2-3, with the D gene uncertain. Sequencing used blood. This TCR was recovered from a woman aged 50 to 65 with Graves' ophthalmopathy. The nucleotide sequence is given as TGTGCCAGCAGAGAGTCTAGCACAGATACGCAGTATTTT. Its amino acids are CASRESSTDTQYF.